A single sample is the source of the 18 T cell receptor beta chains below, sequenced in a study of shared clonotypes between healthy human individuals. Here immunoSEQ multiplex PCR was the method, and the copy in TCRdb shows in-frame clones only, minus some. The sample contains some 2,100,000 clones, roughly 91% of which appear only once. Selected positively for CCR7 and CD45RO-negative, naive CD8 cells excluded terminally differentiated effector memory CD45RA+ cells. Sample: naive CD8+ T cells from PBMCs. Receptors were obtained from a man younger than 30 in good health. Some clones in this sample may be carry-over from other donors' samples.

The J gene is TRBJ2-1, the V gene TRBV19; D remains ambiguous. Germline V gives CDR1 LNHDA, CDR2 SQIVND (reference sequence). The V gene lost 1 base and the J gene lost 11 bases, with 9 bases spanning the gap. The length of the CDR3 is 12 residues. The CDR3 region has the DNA TGTGCCAGTAGTATAGGAGGTCTCCAGCAGTTCTTC. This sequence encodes CASSIGGLQQFF.

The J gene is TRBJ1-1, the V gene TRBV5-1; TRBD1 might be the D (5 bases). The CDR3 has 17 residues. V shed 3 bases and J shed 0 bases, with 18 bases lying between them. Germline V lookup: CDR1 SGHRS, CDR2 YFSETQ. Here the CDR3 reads CASSSSEGRRLNTEAFF. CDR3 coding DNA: TGCGCCAGCAGCTCGTCTGAGGGACGGCGGTTGAACACTGAAGCTTTCTTT.

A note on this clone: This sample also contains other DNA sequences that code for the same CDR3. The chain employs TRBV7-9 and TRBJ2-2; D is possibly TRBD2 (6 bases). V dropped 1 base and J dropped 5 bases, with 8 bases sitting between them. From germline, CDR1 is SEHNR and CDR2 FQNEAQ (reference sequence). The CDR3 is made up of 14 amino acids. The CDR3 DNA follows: TGTGCCAGCAGCTTAGGGGCGGGAACCGGGGAGCTGTTTTTT. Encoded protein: CASSLGAGTGELFF.

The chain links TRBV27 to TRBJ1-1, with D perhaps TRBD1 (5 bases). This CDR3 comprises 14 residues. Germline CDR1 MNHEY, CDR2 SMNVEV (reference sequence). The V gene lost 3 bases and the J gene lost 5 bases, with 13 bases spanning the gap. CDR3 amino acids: CASSFTGAHTEAFF. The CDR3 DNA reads TGTGCCAGCAGTTTCACTGGGGCGCATACTGAAGCTTTCTTT.

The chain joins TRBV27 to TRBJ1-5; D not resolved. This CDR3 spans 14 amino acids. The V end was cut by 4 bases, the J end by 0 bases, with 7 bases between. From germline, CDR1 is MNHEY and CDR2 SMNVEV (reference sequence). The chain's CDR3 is CASSYSYSNQPQHF. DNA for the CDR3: TGTGCCAGCAGTTATAGTTATAGCAATCAGCCCCAGCATTTT.

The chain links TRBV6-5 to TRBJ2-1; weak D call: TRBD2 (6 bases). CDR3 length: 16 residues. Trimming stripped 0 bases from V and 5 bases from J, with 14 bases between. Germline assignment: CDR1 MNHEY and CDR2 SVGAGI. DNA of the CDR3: TGTGCCAGCAGTTACTCGATCGGGGAGGTGAACAATGAGCAGTTCTTC. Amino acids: CASSYSIGEVNNEQFF.

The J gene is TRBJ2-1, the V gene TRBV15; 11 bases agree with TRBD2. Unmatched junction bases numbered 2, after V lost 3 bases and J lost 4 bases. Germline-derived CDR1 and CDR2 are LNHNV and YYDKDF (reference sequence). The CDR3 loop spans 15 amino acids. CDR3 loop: CATSRTSGKYNEQFF. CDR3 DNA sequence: TGTGCCACCAGCAGGACTAGCGGGAAGTACAATGAGCAGTTCTTC.

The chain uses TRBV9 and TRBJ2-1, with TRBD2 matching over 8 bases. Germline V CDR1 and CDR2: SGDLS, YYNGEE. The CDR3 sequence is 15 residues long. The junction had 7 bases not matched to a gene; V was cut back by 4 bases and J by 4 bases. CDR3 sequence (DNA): TGTGCCAGCAGCTTCACGACTAGCGCTTACAATGAGCAGTTCTTC. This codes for CASSFTTSAYNEQFF.

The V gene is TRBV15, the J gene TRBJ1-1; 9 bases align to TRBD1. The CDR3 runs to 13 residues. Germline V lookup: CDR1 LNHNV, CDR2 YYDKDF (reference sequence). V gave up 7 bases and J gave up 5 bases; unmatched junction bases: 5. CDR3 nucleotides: TGTGCCACCACCACAGGGGGCTTAACTGAAGCTTTCTTT. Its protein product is CATTTGGLTEAFF. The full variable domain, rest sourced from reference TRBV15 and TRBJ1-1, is DAMVIQNPRYQVTQFGKPVTLSCSQTLNHNVMYWYQQKSSQAPKLLFHYYDKDFNNEADTPDNFQSRRPNTSFCFLDIRSPGLGDTAMYLCATTTGGLTEAFFGQGTRLTVV.

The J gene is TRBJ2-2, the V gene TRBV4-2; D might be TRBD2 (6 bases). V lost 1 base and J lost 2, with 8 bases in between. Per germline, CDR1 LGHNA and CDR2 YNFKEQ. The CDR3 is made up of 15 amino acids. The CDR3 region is CASSQVGGNTGELFF. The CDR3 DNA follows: TGTGCCAGCAGCCAAGTGGGGGGAAACACCGGGGAGCTGTTTTTT.

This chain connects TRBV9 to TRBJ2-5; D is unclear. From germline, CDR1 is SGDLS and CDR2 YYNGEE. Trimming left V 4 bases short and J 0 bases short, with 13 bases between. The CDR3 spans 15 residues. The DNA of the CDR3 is TGTGCCAGCAGCCCCCATGCACGGGACCAAGAGACCCAGTACTTC. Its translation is CASSPHARDQETQYF.

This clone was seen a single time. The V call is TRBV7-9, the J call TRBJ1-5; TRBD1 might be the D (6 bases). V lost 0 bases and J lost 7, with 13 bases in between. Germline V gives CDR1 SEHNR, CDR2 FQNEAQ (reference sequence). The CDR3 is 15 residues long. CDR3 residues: CASSLATGTEQPQHF. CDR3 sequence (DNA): TGTGCCAGCAGCTTAGCCACAGGGACCGAGCAGCCCCAGCATTTT.

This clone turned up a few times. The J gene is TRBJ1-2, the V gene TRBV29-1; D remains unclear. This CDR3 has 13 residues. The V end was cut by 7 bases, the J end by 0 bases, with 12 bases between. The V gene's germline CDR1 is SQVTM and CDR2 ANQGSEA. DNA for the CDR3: TGCAGCGCCTGGTCGACCGCTAACTATGGCTACACCTTC. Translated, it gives CSAWSTANYGYTF.

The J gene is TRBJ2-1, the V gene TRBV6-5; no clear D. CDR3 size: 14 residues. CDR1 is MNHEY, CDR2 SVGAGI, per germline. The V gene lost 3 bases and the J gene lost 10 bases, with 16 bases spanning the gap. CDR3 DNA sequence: TGTGCCAGCAGTTATGGGCAGAGAAGCCCGGAGCAGTTCTTC. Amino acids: CASSYGQRSPEQFF.

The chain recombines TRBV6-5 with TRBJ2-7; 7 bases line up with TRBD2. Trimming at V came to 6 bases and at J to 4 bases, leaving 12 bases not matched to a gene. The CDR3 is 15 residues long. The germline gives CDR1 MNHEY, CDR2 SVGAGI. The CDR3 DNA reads TGTGCCAGCAGCCTCTTGATGGGGGGGGTTTACGAGCAGTACTTC. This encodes CASSLLMGGVYEQYF.

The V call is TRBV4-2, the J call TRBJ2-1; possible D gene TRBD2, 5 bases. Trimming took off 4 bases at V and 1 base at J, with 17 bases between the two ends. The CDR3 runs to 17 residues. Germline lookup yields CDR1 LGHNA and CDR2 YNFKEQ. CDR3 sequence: CASSPLETTTSYNEQFF. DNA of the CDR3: TGTGCCAGCAGCCCCTTGGAGACTACCACTTCCTACAATGAGCAGTTCTTC.

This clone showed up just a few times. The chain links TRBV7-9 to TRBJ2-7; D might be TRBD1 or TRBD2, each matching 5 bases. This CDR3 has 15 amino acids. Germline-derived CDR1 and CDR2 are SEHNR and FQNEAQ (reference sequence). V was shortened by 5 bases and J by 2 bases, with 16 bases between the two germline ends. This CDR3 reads CASSPVGATTYEQYF. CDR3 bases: TGTGCCAGCAGCCCTGTCGGGGCGACAACCTACGAGCAGTACTTC.

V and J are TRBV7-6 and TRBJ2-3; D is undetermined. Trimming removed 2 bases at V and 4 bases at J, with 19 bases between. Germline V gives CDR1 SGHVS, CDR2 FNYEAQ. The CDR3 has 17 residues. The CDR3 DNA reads TGTGCCAGCAGCTTATGGGTATCGCTTTTCAGTCCAGATACGCAGTATTTT. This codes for CASSLWVSLFSPDTQYF.